The 3 T cell receptor beta chains below were found in one sample sequenced in a study of cytomegalovirus exposure and HLA in healthy donors. 60 Vbeta and 13 Jbeta primers were used in PCR. Here immunoSEQ multiplex PCR was the method, and the copy in TCRdb shows in-frame clones only, minus some. This table has about 76,000 clones, around three quarters appearing once. The source material was PBMCs. The receptors originated from a man aged 30 to 39 in good health and CMV-seronegative.

The chain employs TRBV7-3 and TRBJ2-1, with 11 bases fitting TRBD2. Germline lookup yields CDR1 SGHTA and CDR2 FQGTGA. Trimming took 6 bases from V and 10 from J; bases not matched to a gene: 5. The CDR3 runs to 13 residues. The CDR3: CASSSGGAGEQFF. In DNA, the CDR3 is TGTGCCAGCAGTAGCGGGGGGGCAGGGGAGCAGTTCTTC.

This chain uses TRBV6-5 with TRBJ1-1, with no clear D. The V gene's germline CDR1 is MNHEY and CDR2 SVGAGI. V dropped 0 bases and J dropped 4 bases, with 15 bases sitting between them. The CDR3 covers 16 residues. DNA of the CDR3: TGTGCCAGCAGTTACTCCTCCGGGTTCTTGGGCACTGAAGCTTTCTTT. Protein product: CASSYSSGFLGTEAFF.

The J gene is TRBJ2-7, the V gene TRBV5-1; a weak D match, TRBD2 (6 bases). CDR1 is SGHRS, CDR2 YFSETQ, per germline. CDR3 length: 13 residues. V was clipped by 4 bases and J by 6 bases, with 14 bases between them. For the CDR3, the DNA is TGCGCCAGCAGCCTGGTAGAGGGACTCGAGCAGTACTTC. As protein: CASSLVEGLEQYF.